This T cell receptor (beta chain) was captured in a study of T cells in Graves' hyperthyroidism and ophthalmopathy. Whole-study context: Peripheral blood specimens were obtained at initial diagnosis, prior to any treatment.

What was amplified from RNA transcripts were TCR beta CDR3 regions. First-round RT-PCR targeting the TCR CDR3 was performed with the HTBI primer set. Each CDR3 protein gets one entry after TCRdb re-called the multiplex PCR reads with MiXCR. The data show about 340,000 distinct CDR3 sequences, 15% to 20% seen once. Thyroid ultrasound and orbital computed tomography, with clinical symptoms and serum thyroxine and TRAb, informed diagnoses. Fresh 10 ml peripheral blood yielded PBMCs. Germline CDR1 reads MDHEN; CDR2 reads SYDVKM. The CDR3 contains 14 residues. V shed 5 bases and J shed 5 bases, with 15 bases lying between them. This clonotype was counted many times.

This chain links TRBV28 with TRBJ1-2; D is uncertain. The sequence came from a woman in her fifties or sixties with Graves' hyperthyroidism. The source material was blood. The CDR3 loop reads CASSPRILPYGYTF. CDR3 coding DNA: TGTGCCAGCAGTCCTAGGATTCTACCTTATGGCTACACCTTC.